A selection of T cell receptor beta chains follows, all from one sample in a study of shared clonotypes between healthy human individuals. This table comes from immunoSEQ multiplex PCR, and its TCRdb copy is limited to in-frame clones, with some not included. The sample consists of roughly 2.4 million clones, almost 96% of them appearing once. Sequencing used naive CD4+ T cells sorted from blood. All receptors come from a young man in good health. Each CDR3 is given without its conserved first and last residue. The order of the fields is J gene, V gene, CDR3 protein.

>TRBJ1-4|TRBV25-1
ASSEPGPSNEKLF
>TRBJ1-2|TRBV5-8
ASSSDRDYGYT
>TRBJ1-1|TRBV6-6
ASSYSGVNTEAF
>TRBJ2-6|TRBV5-1
ASSSFGSGANVLT
>TRBJ2-1|TRBV9
ASSVEVGGLNEQF
>TRBJ1-5|TRBV28
ASSVNRDSKQPQH
>TRBJ1-5|TRBV9
ASSGGQMGQPQH
>TRBJ1-3|TRBV5-1
ASSRTGLTGNTIY
>TRBJ1-1|TRBV29-1
SARQAKNTEAF
>TRBJ1-5|TRBV30
AWSVNRGADQPQH
>TRBJ2-1|TRBV11-2
ASSARQGGSYNEQF
>TRBJ1-1|TRBV28
ASSRDTEAF
>TRBJ1-2|TRBV6-5
ASSYSGQLVYGYT
>TRBJ2-3|TRBV7-2
ASRYLAGLTDTQY
>TRBJ1-2|TRBV6-5
ASSYERQGGGYT
>TRBJ2-7|TRBV9
ASSVRWDPLEQY
>TRBJ1-4|TRBV2
ASRVGQAGNEKLF
>TRBJ1-1|TRBV7-3
ASSLSGVSNTEAF
>TRBJ2-7|TRBV19
ASSPRLAHLSYEQY
>TRBJ1-5|TRBV18
ASSRVVQGNQPQH
>TRBJ1-5|TRBV30
AWSEAPGHTNQPQH
>TRBJ1-4|TRBV13
ASSLRQGAEKLF
>TRBJ2-7|TRBV28
ASSSLPRALNEQY
>TRBJ2-1|TRBV28
ASSRIDRDWNEQF
>TRBJ1-6|TRBV5-4
ASSSLGQGAQTSPLH
>TRBJ1-6|TRBV16
ASSQLGTGDSPLH
>TRBJ2-2|TRBV4-3
ASSWTSGNTGELF
>TRBJ2-7|TRBV12-5
ASGLLPGTSDSYEQY
>TRBJ2-7|TRBV2
ASSEAGTGDHEQY
>TRBJ1-4|TRBV6-1
ASSEARTGPTNEKLF
>TRBJ2-7|TRBV5-1
ASSPPDRPENEQY
>TRBJ2-7|TRBV7-2
ASSLNYYEQY
>TRBJ2-7|TRBV21-1
ASSKERGAYEQY
>TRBJ2-7|TRBV6-5
ASSRQGSYEQY
>TRBJ2-7|TRBV6-5
ASRQPGTTYEQY
>TRBJ2-3|TRBV28
ASTSSRNTQY
>TRBJ2-2|TRBV10-1
ASSDKVRLAGVFGELF
>TRBJ1-2|TRBV29-1
SVEVRRLGYGYT
>TRBJ1-5|TRBV9
ASSVGRGGNQPQH
>TRBJ2-7|TRBV4-1
ASSQELGYEQY
>TRBJ1-2|TRBV6-5
ASSTGTYGYT
>TRBJ2-7|TRBV2
ASSEAFIPPSSSTWALSSYEQY
>TRBJ1-1|TRBV9
ASSGAPQRAEAF
>TRBJ2-7|TRBV7-9
ASSLGQGSLPYEQY
>TRBJ2-2|TRBV7-9
ASSLGIAGPRLKGELF
>TRBJ1-4|TRBV5-1
ASSLALGDRGPNNEKLF
>TRBJ2-1|TRBV15
ATSRDQGQAQF
>TRBJ2-5|TRBV6-5
ASSYTGGAEETQY
>TRBJ2-7|TRBV20-1
SATNYEQY
>TRBJ1-1|TRBV7-9
ASSRQGGGTEAF
>TRBJ2-6|TRBV15
ATSRSPTGFSGANVLT
>TRBJ2-3|TRBV19
ATRGTLTDTQY
>TRBJ1-5|TRBV25-1
ASSERGPGNQPQH
>TRBJ2-3|TRBV7-2
ASSTQLAASTDTQY